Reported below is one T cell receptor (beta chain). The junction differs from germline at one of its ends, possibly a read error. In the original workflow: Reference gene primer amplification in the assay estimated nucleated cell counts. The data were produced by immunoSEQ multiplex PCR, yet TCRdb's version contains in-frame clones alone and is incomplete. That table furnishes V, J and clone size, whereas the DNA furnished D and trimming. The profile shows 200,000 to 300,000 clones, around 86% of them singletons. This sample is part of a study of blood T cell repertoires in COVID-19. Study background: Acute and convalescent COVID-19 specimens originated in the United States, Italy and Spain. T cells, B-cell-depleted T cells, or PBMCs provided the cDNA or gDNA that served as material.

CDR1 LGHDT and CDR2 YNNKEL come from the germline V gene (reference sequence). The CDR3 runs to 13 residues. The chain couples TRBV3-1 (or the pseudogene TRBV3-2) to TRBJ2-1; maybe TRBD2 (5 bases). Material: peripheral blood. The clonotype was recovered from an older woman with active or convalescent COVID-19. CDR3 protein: CASSQDRRGSRIF. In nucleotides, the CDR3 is TGTGCCAGCAGCCAAGATAGGCGAGGGTCCCGGATCTTC.